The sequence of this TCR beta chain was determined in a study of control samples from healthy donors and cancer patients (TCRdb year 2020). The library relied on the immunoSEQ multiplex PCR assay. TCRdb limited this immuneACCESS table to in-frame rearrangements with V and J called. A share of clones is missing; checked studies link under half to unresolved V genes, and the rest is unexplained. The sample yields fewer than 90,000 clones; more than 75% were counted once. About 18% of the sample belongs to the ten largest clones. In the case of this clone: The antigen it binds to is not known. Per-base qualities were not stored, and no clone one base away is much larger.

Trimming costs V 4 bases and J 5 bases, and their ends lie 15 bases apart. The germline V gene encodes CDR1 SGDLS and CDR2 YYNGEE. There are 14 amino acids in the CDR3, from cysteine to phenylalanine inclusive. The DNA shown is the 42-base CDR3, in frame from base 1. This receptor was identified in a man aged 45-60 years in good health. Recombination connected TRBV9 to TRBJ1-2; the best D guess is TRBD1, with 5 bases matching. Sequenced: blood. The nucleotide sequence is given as TGTGCCAGCAGCTCATCCACAGGAATTTATGGCTACACCTTC. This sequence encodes CASSSSTGIYGYTF.